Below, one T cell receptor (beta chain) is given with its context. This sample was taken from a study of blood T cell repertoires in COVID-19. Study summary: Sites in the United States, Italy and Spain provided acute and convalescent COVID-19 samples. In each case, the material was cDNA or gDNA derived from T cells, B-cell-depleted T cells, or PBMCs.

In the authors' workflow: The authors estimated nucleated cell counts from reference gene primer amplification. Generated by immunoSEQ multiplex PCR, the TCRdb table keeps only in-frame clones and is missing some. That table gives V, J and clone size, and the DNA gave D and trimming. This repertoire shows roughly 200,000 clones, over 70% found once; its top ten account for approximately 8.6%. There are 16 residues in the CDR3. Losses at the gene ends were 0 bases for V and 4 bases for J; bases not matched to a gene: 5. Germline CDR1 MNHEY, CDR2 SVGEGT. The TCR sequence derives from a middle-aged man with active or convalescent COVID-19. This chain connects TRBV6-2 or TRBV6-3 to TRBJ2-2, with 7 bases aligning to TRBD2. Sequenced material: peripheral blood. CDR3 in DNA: TGTGCCAGCAGTTACTCAGCGGGGTTGGTCACCGGGGAGCTGTTTTTT. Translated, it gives CASSYSAGLVTGELFF.